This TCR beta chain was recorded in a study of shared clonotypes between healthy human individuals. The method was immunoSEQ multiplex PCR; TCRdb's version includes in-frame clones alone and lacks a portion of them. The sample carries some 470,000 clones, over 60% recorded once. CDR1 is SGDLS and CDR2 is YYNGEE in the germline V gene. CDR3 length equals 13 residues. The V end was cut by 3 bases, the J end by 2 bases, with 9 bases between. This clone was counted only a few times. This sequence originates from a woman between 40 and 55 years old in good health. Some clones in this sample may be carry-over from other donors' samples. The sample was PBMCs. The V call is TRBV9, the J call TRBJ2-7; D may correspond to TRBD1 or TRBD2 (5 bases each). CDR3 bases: TGTGCCAGCAGCGAGGGACCGGCCTACGAGCAGTACTTC. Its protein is CASSEGPAYEQYF.